The present T cell receptor beta chain was sequenced within a study of PD-L1 blockade in urothelial cancer. Time point described: pretreatment peripheral blood. Germline trimming cut 3 bases from V and 5 bases from J; bases unmatched to any gene: 10. The CDR3 is made up of 16 amino acids. Germline V gene data show CDR1 as SGHRS and CDR2 as YFSETQ. Using immunoSEQ multiplex PCR, the repertoire was profiled, and TCRdb retains in-frame clones only, with some absent. The repertoire includes 60,000 to 75,000 clones, around 83% of them detected once, and about 8.6% sits in the top ten. The V gene is TRBV5-1, the J gene TRBJ2-2; 7 bases agree with TRBD1. This sequence was found in a woman aged 70-85 years with urothelial cancer. This material consisted of PBMCs, taken around atezolizumab (anti-PD-L1) treatment. CDR3 in DNA: TGCGCCAGCAGCTCACGACAGGGTCGGGTGACCGGGGAGCTGTTTTTT. It specifies CASSSRQGRVTGELFF.